What follows are 30 T cell receptor beta chains derived from one specimen sequenced in a study of CD8 T cells in Susac syndrome. After extraction with the RNeasy kit, roughly 0.5 to 1 ug of the RNA was reverse transcribed using random hexamers. TCRdb re-analysed the immunoSEQ multiplex PCR reads in MiXCR, keeping a single row per CDR3 protein. The sample lists around 230,000 distinct CDR3 sequences; approximately 95% were seen once. Sequencing was carried out using CD4+ T cells from PBMCs. These receptors were taken from a human donor with Susac syndrome.

The gene calls are TRBV7-9 and TRBJ2-1; 12 bases agree with TRBD2. V lost 5 bases to trimming and J lost 4 bases; unmatched junction nucleotides: 3. Looked up from germline, CDR1 is SEHNR and CDR2 is FQNEAQ (reference sequence). The CDR3 is 15 residues long. The CDR3 region is CASSPLAGGYNEQFF. CDR3 nucleotides: TGTGCCAGCAGCCCACTAGCGGGAGGATACAATGAGCAGTTCTTC.

The chain links TRBV2 to TRBJ2-1, with D possibly being TRBD1 (5 bases). This CDR3 is 12 amino acids long. Trimming removed 9 bases from V and 9 bases from J, with 15 bases in between. The V gene's germline CDR1 is SNHLY and CDR2 FYNNEI. In DNA, the CDR3 is TGTGCCAGTGAGCCAGGGAACCCTGAGCAGTTCTTC. Amino acid sequence: CASEPGNPEQFF.

The gene calls are TRBV19 and TRBJ1-5, with D unclear. Trimming took 10 bases from V and 0 from J, leaving 10 bases between them. The CDR3 contains 13 residues. Germline V gene sequence: CDR1 LNHDA, CDR2 SQIVND (reference sequence). CDR3 protein: CATWAYSNQPQHF. In DNA form, the CDR3 reads TGTGCCACCTGGGCCTATAGCAATCAGCCCCAGCATTTT.

The chain joins TRBV18 to TRBJ1-2; D gene unclear. Germline-derived CDR1 and CDR2 are KGHSH and LQKENI. V was clipped by 1 base and J by 3 bases, with 12 bases between them. This CDR3 is 15 amino acids long. CDR3 amino acids: CASSPREERDYGYTF. The CDR3 coding sequence is TGTGCCAGCTCACCACGGGAAGAACGTGACTATGGCTACACCTTC.

This rearrangement joins TRBV9 to TRBJ1-1; D possibly corresponds to TRBD1 (5 bases). The germline V gene has CDR1 SGDLS and CDR2 YYNGEE. The V end was cut by 5 bases, the J end by 4 bases, with 15 bases between. CDR3 size: 14 residues. This chain's CDR3 is CASSGGFGRTEAFF. DNA for the CDR3: TGTGCCAGCAGTGGGGGGTTTGGTCGCACTGAAGCTTTCTTT.

The chain has TRBV5-1 and TRBJ1-5; the match to TRBD1 covers 7 bases. Trimming cost V 0 bases and J 0 bases; bases outside gene matches: 12. The CDR3 has 19 residues. CDR1 and CDR2 from the germline V gene are SGHRS and YFSETQ. The CDR3 DNA is TGCGCCAGCAGCTTGGAGGGGACAGAAAAAACTTATAGCAATCAGCCCCAGCATTTT. As protein: CASSLEGTEKTYSNQPQHF.

This clonotype has only one observation. The chain has TRBV7-3 and TRBJ2-5, with D possibly matching TRBD2 (5 bases). V shed 2 bases and J shed 6 bases, with 16 bases lying between them. The CDR3 covers 15 residues. CDR1 is SGHTA, CDR2 FQGTGA, per germline. The CDR3 DNA reads as TGTGCCAGCAGCTTAGAGGCCGGGGAAGGGAAGACCCAGTACTTC. It translates to CASSLEAGEGKTQYF.

The chain has TRBV7-2 and TRBJ2-1; no clear D. The germline V and J ends were trimmed by 5 bases and 9 bases, with 11 bases remaining between them. Looked up from germline, CDR1 is SGHTA and CDR2 is FQGNSA. The CDR3 consists of 12 residues. CDR3 nucleotides: TGTGCCAGCAGCCCGTATTTGAGTGAGCAGTTCTTC. This gives the protein CASSPYLSEQFF.

Only one count was recorded for this clonotype. The chain employs TRBV11-3 and TRBJ1-1; D unclear. V was shortened by 6 bases and J by 0 bases, with 11 bases between the two germline ends. CDR3 length: 14 amino acids. CDR1 is SGHNT, CDR2 YENEEA, per germline. The CDR3 sequence is CASRASIMNTEAFF. DNA for the CDR3: TGTGCCAGCAGGGCAAGTATCATGAACACTGAAGCTTTCTTT.

This chain joins TRBV20-1 and TRBJ1-1; 7 nucleotides line up with TRBD1. The V and J ends lost 6 bases and 6 bases, in that order; junction bases with no gene match: 16. Germline V gene data show CDR1 as DFQATT and CDR2 as SNEGSKA (reference sequence). The CDR3 is 15 amino acids. The CDR3 DNA is TGCAGTGCCCCCCCAGCGGACAGGCTCGGCTCTGAAGCTTTCTTT. It specifies CSAPPADRLGSEAFF.

As for this clonotype: One end of the junction is discordant with germline, which a read error may explain. The chain has TRBV7-7 and TRBJ2-5; D gene ambiguous. CDR3 length: 13 residues. Germline V gene lookup returns CDR1 SSHAT and CDR2 FNYEAQ (reference sequence). In DNA form, the CDR3 reads TGTGCTAGCAGCTTAGCAGATCAAGAGACCCAGTACTTC. Amino acids: CASSLADQETQYF.

The chain is built from TRBV11-2 and TRBJ2-7; 9 bases agree with TRBD2. The CDR3 loop spans 15 amino acids. Germline-derived CDR1 and CDR2 are SGHAT and FQNNGV. V dropped 3 bases and J dropped 2; count of bases not matched to a gene: 5. The CDR3 DNA follows: TGTGCCAGCAGCTTTCTTAGCGGGAGCACCTACGAGCAGTACTTC. Translation gives CASSFLSGSTYEQYF.

The chain recombines TRBV19 with TRBJ2-3; weak D call: TRBD2 (6 bases). The CDR3 has 12 amino acids. Germline V gene sequence: CDR1 LNHDA, CDR2 SQIVND (reference sequence). V was clipped by 7 bases and J by 6 bases, with 11 bases between them. The CDR3 nucleotides read TGTGCCAGTATCGGGACTCTTGATACGCAGTATTTT. This translates into CASIGTLDTQYF.

The chain employs TRBV20-1 and TRBJ2-5, with 7 bases that match TRBD2. Germline-derived CDR1 and CDR2 are DFQATT and SNEGSKA (reference sequence). The CDR3 contains 15 residues. J lost 5 bases, V lost 0 bases, and 9 bases had no gene match. CDR3 in DNA: TGCAGTGCTAGAGATAACGGCGGGAGTGGGGAGACCCAGTACTTC. This translates into CSARDNGGSGETQYF.

V usage is TRBV20-1 and J usage is TRBJ2-1; possible D gene TRBD2, 6 bases. V shed 3 bases and J shed 0 bases, with 12 bases lying between them. The CDR3 is made up of 15 amino acids. The germline V gene encodes CDR1 DFQATT and CDR2 SNEGSKA (reference sequence). The CDR3, as DNA: TGCAGTGCTAGGAAGAGCGGGCGCTCCTACAATGAGCAGTTCTTC. It translates to CSARKSGRSYNEQFF.

The V gene is TRBV3-1, the J gene TRBJ2-7; TRBD2 matches at 8 bases. After removal of 6 bases from V and 4 bases from J, the junction contained 11 bases not matched to a gene. In germline, CDR1 is LGHDT, CDR2 YNNKEL (reference sequence). The CDR3 is 15 amino acids. The CDR3 sequence is CASSLGGLDRYEQYF. For the CDR3, the DNA is TGTGCCAGCAGTTTGGGGGGACTAGACCGGTACGAGCAGTACTTC.

The chain employs TRBV13 and TRBJ2-5; TRBD2 matches 8 bases. The CDR3 contains 17 residues. The J segment lost 9 bases and the V segment lost 3 bases, leaving 18 bases of the junction unmatched. Germline V gene lookup returns CDR1 PRHDT and CDR2 FYEKMQ (reference sequence). CDR3 region: CASSLGLGTRNPFAQYF. As DNA, the CDR3 is TGTGCCAGCAGCTTGGGGCTCGGGACTAGGAACCCATTCGCCCAGTACTTC.

This chain connects TRBV12-3 or TRBV12-4 to TRBJ2-5; tentatively, D is TRBD1 (5 bases). This CDR3 comprises 14 residues. Trimming shortened V by 2 bases and J by 5 bases, and 12 bases separated the two germline ends. The CDR3 loop is CASSLRGITETQYF. CDR3 nucleotides: TGTGCCAGCAGTTTAAGGGGAATCACGGAGACCCAGTACTTC.

The chain uses TRBV11-2 and TRBJ1-2; the D is unclear. V lost 6 bases and J 7 bases, leaving 21 bases between the germline ends. This CDR3 is 15 amino acids long. Germline-derived CDR1 and CDR2 are SGHAT and FQNNGV. The CDR3 DNA follows: TGTGCCAGCAGTACTCTTAAAGGGCAGATAGGTGGCTACACCTTC. It is translated as CASSTLKGQIGGYTF. Based on the CDR3 plus reference TRBV11-2 and TRBJ1-2, the full variable domain is EAGVAQSPRYKIIEKRQSVAFWCNPISGHATLYWYQQILGQGPKLLIQFQNNGVVDDSQLPKDRFSAERLKGVDSTLKIQPAKLEDSAVYLCASSTLKGQIGGYTFGSGTRLTVV.

This chain links TRBV27 with TRBJ2-7, with D possibly called TRBD1 or TRBD2 (5 bases each). Germline V gives CDR1 MNHEY, CDR2 SMNVEV (reference sequence). V lost 4 bases and J 2 bases, leaving 15 bases between the germline ends. This CDR3 is 15 amino acids long. CDR3 loop: CASSWDRGTTYEQYF. DNA for the CDR3: TGTGCCAGCAGTTGGGACCGAGGCACCACCTACGAGCAGTACTTC.

The rearrangement joins TRBV20-1 to TRBJ1-1, with a possible D match to TRBD1 (6 bases). The V gene's germline CDR1 is DFQATT and CDR2 SNEGSKA (reference sequence). V gave up 3 bases and J gave up 4 bases, with 12 bases separating them. The CDR3 loop spans 13 amino acids. CDR3 DNA sequence: TGCAGTGCTAGGCTGGACAGAATCACTGAAGCTTTCTTT. Its translation is CSARLDRITEAFF.

The chain carries TRBV29-1 and TRBJ2-5; D uncertain. The V and J ends lost 5 bases and 4 bases respectively, with 14 bases between them. CDR1 is SQVTM, CDR2 ANQGSEA, per germline. This CDR3 is 13 amino acids long. The CDR3 DNA is TGCAGCGTTTCCGGCTATAACGGAGAGACCCAGTACTTC. This translates into CSVSGYNGETQYF.

The chain couples TRBV20-1 to TRBJ2-3; TRBD2 might be the D (6 bases). The CDR3 contains 14 residues. The V end was cut by 5 bases, the J end by 3 bases, with 15 bases between. CDR1 and CDR2 (germline): DFQATT, SNEGSKA (reference sequence). This CDR3 reads CSAGGESLTDTQYF. CDR3 sequence (DNA): TGCAGTGCTGGAGGGGAGAGTTTGACAGATACGCAGTATTTT.

CDR3 DNA: TGTGCCAGCAGTTACCAACTACAAGAGACCCAGTACTTC. Protein: CASSYQLQETQYF. J is TRBJ2-5 and V is TRBV6-5; no clear D. This CDR3 comprises 13 residues. V gave up 2 bases and J gave up 2 bases, with 6 bases separating them. Germline values: CDR1 MNHEY, CDR2 SVGAGI.

The chain joins TRBV3-1 to TRBJ1-3; no firm D call. The CDR3 is 12 residues long. Looked up from germline, CDR1 is LGHDT and CDR2 is YNNKEL (reference sequence). V was pared by 0 bases and J by 9 bases, with 6 bases between. CDR3: CASSQDTSTIYF. DNA of the CDR3: TGTGCCAGCAGCCAAGATACCAGCACCATATATTTT.

The V gene is TRBV30, the J gene TRBJ2-5, with no clear D. In germline, CDR1 is GTSNPN, CDR2 SVGIG (reference sequence). V gave up 0 bases and J gave up 9 bases, with 8 bases separating them. The CDR3 is 11 amino acids. The CDR3 region has the DNA TGTGCCTGGAGTGTTACAGAACCCCAGTACTTC. Amino acid sequence: CAWSVTEPQYF.

This chain joins TRBV30 and TRBJ2-1, with TRBD2 identical over 9 bases. Per germline, CDR1 GTSNPN and CDR2 SVGIG (reference sequence). This CDR3 contains 15 residues. V trimming: 1 base; J trimming: 7 bases; junction bases outside the gene matches: 8. This chain's CDR3 is CAWSGVAGVLNEQFF. CDR3 in DNA: TGTGCCTGGAGTGGCGTAGCGGGAGTGTTGAATGAGCAGTTCTTC.

The chain recombines TRBV19 with TRBJ2-7; D might be TRBD1 (6 bases). V was shortened by 3 bases and J by 1 base, with 13 bases between the two germline ends. The germline gives CDR1 LNHDA, CDR2 SQIVND (reference sequence). CDR3 length: 15 amino acids. In DNA, the CDR3 is TGTGCCAGTAGTATTAAGGGGGTGCCTTCCTACGAGCAGTACTTC. This codes for CASSIKGVPSYEQYF.

This clonotype was counted a single time. The CDR3 region is CSARGMWGYTF. The CDR3 nucleotides read TGCAGTGCTAGAGGGATGTGGGGCTACACCTTC. This chain links TRBV20-1 with TRBJ1-2; D gene unclear. The CDR3 spans 11 residues. Germline-derived CDR1 and CDR2 are DFQATT and SNEGSKA (reference sequence). Trimming removed 1 base from V and 8 bases from J, with 8 bases in between.

This chain joins TRBV14 and TRBJ2-1; 12 bases match TRBD2. The CDR3 is made up of 17 amino acids. Looked up from germline, CDR1 is SGHDN and CDR2 is FVKESK. V lost 0 bases, J lost 7 bases, and 7 bases stayed unmatched. Here the CDR3 DNA reads TGTGCCAGCAGCCAAGATATTGGACTAGCGGGAAATAATGAGCAGTTCTTC. This encodes CASSQDIGLAGNNEQFF.